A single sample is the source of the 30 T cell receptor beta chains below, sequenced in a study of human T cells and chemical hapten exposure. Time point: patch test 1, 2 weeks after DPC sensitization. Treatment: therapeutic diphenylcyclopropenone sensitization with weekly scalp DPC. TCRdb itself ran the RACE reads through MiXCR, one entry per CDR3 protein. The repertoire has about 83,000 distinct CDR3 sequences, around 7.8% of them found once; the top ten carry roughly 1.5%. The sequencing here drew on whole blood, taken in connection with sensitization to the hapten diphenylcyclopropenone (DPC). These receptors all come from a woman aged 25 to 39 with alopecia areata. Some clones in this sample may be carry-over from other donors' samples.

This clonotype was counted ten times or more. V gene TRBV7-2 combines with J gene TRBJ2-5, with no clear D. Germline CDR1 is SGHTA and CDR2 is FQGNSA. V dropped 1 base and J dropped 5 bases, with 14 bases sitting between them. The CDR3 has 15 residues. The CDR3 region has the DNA TGTGCCAGCAGCTTAGTATTCAACTTTAGGGAGACCCAGTACTTC. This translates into CASSLVFNFRETQYF.

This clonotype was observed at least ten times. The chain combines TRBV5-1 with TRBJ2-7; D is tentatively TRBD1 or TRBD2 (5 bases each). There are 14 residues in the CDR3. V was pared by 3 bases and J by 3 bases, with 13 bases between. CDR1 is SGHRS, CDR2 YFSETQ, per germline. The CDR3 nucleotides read TGCGCCAGCAGCTCGGGGACCAGAAGCTACGAGCAGTACTTC. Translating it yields CASSSGTRSYEQYF.

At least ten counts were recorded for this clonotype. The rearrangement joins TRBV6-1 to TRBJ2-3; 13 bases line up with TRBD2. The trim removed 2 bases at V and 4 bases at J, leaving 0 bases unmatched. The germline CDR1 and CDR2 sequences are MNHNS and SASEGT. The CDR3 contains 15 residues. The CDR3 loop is CASSETSGGADTQYF. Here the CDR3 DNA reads TGTGCCAGCAGTGAAACTAGCGGGGGGGCAGATACGCAGTATTTT.

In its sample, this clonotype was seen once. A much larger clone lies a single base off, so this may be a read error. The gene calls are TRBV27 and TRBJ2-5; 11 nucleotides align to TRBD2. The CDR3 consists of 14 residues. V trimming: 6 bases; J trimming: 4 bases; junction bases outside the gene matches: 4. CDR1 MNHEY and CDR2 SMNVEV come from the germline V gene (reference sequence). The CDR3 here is CASRSSGGTETQYF. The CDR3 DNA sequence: TGTGCCAGCAGGTCTAGCGGGGGGACAGAGACCCAGTACTTC.

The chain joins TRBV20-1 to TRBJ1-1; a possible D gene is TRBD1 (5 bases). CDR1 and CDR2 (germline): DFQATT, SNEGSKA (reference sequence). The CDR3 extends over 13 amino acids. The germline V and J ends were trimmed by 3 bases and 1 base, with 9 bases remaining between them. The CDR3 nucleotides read TGCAGTGCTAGGGGGACGGCGAACACTGAAGCTTTCTTT. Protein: CSARGTANTEAFF.

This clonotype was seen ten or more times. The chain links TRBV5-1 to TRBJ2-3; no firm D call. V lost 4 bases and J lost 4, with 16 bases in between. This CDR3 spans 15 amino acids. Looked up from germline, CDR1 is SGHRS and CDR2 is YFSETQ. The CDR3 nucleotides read TGCGCCAGCAGCACTTGGATTGCAGGATCAGATACGCAGTATTTT. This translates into CASSTWIAGSDTQYF. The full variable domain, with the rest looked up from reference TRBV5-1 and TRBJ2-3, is KAGVTQTPRYLIKTRGQQVTLSCSPISGHRSVSWYQQTPGQGLQFLFEYFSETQRNKGNFPGRFSGRQFSNSRSEMNVSTLELGDSALYLCASSTWIAGSDTQYFGPGTRLTVL.

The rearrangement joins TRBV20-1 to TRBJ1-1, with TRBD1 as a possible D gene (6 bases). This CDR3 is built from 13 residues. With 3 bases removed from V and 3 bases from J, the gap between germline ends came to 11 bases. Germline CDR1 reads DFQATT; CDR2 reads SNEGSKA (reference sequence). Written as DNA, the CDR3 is TGCAGTGCTAGTGGGGCAGGGGACACTGAAGCTTTCTTT. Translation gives CSASGAGDTEAFF.

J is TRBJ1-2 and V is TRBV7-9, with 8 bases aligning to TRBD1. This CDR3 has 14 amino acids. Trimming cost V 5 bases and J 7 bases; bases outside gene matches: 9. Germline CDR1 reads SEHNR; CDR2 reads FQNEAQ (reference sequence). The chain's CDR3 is CASSVGQGTSGYTF. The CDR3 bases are TGTGCCAGCAGCGTAGGACAGGGTACTTCTGGCTACACCTTC.

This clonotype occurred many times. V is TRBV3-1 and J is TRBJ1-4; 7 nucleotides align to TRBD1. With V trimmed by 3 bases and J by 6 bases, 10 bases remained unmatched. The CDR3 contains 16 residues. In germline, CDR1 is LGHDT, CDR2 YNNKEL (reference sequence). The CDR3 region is CASSHVRGRNDEKLFF. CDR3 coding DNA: TGTGCCAGCAGCCATGTGAGGGGGCGGAATGATGAAAAACTGTTTTTT.

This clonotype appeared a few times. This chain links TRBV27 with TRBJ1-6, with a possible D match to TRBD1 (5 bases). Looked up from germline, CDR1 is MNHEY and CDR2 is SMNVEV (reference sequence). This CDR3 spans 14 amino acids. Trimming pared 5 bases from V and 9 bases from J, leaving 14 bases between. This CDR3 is CASSPRQRGSPLHF. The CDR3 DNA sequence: TGTGCCAGCAGTCCTAGACAGCGGGGTTCACCCCTCCACTTT.

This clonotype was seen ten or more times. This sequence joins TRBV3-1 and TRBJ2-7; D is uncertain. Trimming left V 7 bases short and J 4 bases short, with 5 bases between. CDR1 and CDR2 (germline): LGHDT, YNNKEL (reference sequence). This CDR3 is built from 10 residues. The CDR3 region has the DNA TGTGCCAGCATCCCGTACGAGCAGTACTTC. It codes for CASIPYEQYF.

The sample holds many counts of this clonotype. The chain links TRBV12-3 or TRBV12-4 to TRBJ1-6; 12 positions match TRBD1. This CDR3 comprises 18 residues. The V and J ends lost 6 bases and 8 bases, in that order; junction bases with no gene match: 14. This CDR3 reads CASRPLEGQGAVDSPLHF. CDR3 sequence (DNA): TGTGCCAGCAGGCCCCTTGAGGGACAGGGGGCAGTTGATTCACCCCTCCACTTT.

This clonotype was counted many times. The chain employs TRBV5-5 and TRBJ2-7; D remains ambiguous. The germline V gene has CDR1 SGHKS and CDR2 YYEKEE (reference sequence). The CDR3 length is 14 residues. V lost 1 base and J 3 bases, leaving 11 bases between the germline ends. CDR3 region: CASSLSPDLYEQYF. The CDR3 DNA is TGTGCCAGCAGCTTGTCCCCGGACCTCTACGAGCAGTACTTC. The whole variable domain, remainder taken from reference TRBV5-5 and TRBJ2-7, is DAGVTQSPTHLIKTRGQQVTLRCSPISGHKSVSWYQQVLGQGPQFIFQYYEKEERGRGNFPDRFSARQFPNYSSELNVNALLLGDSALYLCASSLSPDLYEQYFGPGTRLTVT.

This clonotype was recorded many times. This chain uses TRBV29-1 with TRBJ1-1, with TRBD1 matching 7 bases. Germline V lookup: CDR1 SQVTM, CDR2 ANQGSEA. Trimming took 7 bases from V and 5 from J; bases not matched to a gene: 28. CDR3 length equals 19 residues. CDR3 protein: CSARTTGTVGGTWYTEAFF. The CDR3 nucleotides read TGCAGCGCGCGGACAACCGGGACAGTTGGGGGAACTTGGTATACTGAAGCTTTCTTT. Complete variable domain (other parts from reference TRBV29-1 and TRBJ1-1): SAVISQKPSRDICQRGTSLTIQCQVDSQVTMMFWYRQQPGQSLTLIATANQGSEATYESGFVIDKFPISRPNLTFSTLTVSNMSPEDSSIYLCSARTTGTVGGTWYTEAFFGQGTRLTVV.

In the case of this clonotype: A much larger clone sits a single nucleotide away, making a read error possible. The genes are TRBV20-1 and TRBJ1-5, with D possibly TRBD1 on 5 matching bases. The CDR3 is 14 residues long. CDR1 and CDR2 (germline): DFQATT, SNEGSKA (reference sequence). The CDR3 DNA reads TGCAGTGCTGCCACAGGATTAAGCAATCAGCCCCAGAATTTT. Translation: CSAATGLSNQPQNF.

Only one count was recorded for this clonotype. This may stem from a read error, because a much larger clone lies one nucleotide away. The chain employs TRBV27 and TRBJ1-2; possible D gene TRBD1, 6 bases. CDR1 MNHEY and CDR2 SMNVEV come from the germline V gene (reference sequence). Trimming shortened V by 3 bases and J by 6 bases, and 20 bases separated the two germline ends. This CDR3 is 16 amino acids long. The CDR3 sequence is CASSFSQTGFPNGYTF. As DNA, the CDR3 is TGTGCCAGCAGTTTCTCTCAAACAGGGTTTCCCAATGGCTACACCTTC.

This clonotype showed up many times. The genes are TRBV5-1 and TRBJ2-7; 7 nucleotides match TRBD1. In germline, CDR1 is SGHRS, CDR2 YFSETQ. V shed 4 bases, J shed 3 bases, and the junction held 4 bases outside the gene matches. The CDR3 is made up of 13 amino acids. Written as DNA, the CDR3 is TGCGCCAGCAGCCGAGGGGACAGCTACGAGCAGTACTTC. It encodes CASSRGDSYEQYF.

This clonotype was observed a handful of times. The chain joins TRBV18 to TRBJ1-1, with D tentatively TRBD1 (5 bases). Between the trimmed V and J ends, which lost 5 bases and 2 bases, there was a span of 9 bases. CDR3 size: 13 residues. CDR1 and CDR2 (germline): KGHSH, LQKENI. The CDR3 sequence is CASSATDNTEAFF. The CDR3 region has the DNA TGTGCCAGCTCAGCGACAGATAACACTGAAGCTTTCTTT.

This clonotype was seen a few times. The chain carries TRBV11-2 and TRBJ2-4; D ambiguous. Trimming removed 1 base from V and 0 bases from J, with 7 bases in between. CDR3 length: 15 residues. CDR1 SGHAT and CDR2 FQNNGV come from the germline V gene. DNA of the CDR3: TGTGCCAGCAGCTTAGCCCGGACAGCCAAAAACATTCAGTACTTC. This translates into CASSLARTAKNIQYF.

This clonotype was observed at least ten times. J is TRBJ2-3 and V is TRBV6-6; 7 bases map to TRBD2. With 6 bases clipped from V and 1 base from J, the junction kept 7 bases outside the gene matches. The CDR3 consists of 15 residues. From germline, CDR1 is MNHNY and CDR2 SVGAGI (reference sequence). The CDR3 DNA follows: TGTGCCAGCAGGATGGGGGGGGTCCGCACAGATACGCAGTATTTT. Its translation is CASRMGGVRTDTQYF.

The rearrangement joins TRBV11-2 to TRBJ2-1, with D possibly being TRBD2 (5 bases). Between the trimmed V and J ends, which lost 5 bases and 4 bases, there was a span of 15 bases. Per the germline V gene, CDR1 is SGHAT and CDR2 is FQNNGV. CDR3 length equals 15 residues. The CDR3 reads CASSLNGVRYNEQFF. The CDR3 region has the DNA TGTGCCAGCAGCCTCAACGGGGTTCGGTACAATGAGCAGTTCTTC.

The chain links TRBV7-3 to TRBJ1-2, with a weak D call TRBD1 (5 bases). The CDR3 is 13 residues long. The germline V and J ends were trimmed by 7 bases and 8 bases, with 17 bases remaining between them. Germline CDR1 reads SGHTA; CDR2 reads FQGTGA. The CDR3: CASIGGRGAGYTF. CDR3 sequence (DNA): TGTGCCAGCATAGGAGGACGGGGCGCGGGCTACACCTTC. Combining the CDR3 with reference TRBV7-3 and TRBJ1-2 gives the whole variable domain GAGVSQTPSNKVTEKGKYVELRCDPISGHTALYWYRQSLGQGPEFLIYFQGTGAADDSGLPNDRFFAVRPEGSVSTLKIQRTERGDSAVYLCASIGGRGAGYTFGSGTRLTVV.

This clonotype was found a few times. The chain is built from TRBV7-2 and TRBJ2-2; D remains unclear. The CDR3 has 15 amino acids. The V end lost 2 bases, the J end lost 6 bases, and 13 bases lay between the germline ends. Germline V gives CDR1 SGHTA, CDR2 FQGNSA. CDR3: CASSLWVGMSGELFF. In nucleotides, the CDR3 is TGTGCCAGCAGCTTATGGGTTGGCATGTCCGGGGAGCTGTTTTTT.

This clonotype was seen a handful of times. CDR3 in amino acids: CASSPREGNTEAFF. The DNA of the CDR3 is TGTGCCAGCAGCCCGCGTGAGGGAAACACTGAAGCTTTCTTT. The chain has TRBV7-8 and TRBJ1-1, with D unclear. The CDR3 loop spans 14 amino acids. Germline-derived CDR1 and CDR2 are SGHVS and FQNEAQ. V gave up 5 bases and J gave up 2 bases, with 12 bases separating them. Full variable domain (missing parts from reference TRBV7-8 and TRBJ1-1): GAGVSQSPRYKVAKRGQDVALRCDPISGHVSLFWYQQALGQGPEFLTYFQNEAQLDKSGLPSDRFFAERPEGSVSTLKIQRTQQEDSAVYLCASSPREGNTEAFFGQGTRLTVV.

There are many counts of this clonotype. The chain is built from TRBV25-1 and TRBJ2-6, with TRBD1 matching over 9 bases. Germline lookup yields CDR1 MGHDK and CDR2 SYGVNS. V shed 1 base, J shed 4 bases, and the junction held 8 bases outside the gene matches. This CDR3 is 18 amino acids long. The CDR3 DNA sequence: TGTGCCAGCAGTGAATTTTCCGGGACAGGGAAAGGGGCCAACGTCCTGACTTTC. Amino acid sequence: CASSEFSGTGKGANVLTF.

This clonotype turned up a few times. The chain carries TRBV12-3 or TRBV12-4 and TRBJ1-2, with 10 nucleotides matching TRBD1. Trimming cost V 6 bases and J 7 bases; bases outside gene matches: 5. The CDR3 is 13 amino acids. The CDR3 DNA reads TGTGCCAGCAGGCCGACAGGGGGCGGTGGCTACACCTTC. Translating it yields CASRPTGGGGYTF.

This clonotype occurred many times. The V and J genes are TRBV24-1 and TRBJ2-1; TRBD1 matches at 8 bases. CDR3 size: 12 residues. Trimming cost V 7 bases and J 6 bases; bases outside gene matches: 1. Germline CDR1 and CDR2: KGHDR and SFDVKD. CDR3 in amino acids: CATRDRGNEQFF. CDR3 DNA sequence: TGTGCCACCAGAGACAGGGGCAATGAGCAGTTCTTC.

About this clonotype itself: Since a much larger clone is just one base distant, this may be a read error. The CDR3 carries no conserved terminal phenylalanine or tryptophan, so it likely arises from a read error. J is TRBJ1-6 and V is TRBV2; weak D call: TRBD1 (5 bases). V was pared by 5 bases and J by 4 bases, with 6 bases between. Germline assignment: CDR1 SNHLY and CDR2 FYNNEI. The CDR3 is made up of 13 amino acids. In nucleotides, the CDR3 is TGTGCCAGCAGTCAGGGATATAATTCACCCCTCCACTCT. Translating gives CASSQGYNSPLHS.

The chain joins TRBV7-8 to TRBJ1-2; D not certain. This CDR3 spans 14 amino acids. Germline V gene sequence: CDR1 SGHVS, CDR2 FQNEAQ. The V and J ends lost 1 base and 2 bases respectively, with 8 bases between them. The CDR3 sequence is CASSLVPGNYGYTF. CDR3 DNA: TGTGCCAGCAGCTTAGTTCCAGGCAACTATGGCTACACCTTC. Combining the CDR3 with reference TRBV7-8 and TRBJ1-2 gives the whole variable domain GAGVSQSPRYKVAKRGQDVALRCDPISGHVSLFWYQQALGQGPEFLTYFQNEAQLDKSGLPSDRFFAERPEGSVSTLKIQRTQQEDSAVYLCASSLVPGNYGYTFGSGTRLTVV.

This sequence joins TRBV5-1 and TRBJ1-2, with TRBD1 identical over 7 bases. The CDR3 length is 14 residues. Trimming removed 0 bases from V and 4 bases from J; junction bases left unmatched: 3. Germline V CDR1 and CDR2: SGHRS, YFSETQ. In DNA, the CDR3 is TGCGCCAGCAGCTTGGAGGGACAGTCCTATGGCTACACCTTC. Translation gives CASSLEGQSYGYTF.